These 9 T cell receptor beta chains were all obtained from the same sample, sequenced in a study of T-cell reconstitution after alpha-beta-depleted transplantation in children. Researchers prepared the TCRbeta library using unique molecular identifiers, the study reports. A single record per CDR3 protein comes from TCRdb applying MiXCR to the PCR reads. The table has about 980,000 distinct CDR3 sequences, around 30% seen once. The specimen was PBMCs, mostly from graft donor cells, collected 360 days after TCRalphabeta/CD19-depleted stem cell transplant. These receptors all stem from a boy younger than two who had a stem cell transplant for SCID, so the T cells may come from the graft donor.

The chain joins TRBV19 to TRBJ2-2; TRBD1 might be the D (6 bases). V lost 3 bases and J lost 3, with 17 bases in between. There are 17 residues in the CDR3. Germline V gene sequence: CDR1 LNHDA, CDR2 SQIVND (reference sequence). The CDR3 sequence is CASSMTARDTYTGELFF. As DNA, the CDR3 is TGTGCCAGTAGTATGACGGCCCGGGACACTTACACCGGGGAGCTGTTTTTT.

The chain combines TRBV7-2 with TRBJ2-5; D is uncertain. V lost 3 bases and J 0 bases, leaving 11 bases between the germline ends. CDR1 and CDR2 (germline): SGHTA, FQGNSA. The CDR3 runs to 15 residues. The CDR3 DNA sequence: TGTGCCAGCAGCTTCGGGCCTACCGACCAAGAGACCCAGTACTTC. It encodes CASSFGPTDQETQYF.

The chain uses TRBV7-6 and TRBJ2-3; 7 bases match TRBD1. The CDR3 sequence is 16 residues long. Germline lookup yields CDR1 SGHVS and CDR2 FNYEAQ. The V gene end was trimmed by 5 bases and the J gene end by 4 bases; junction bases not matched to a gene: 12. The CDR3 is CASSTHRGKSSDTQYF. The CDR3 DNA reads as TGTGCCAGCAGCACCCACAGGGGAAAGTCATCAGATACGCAGTATTTT.

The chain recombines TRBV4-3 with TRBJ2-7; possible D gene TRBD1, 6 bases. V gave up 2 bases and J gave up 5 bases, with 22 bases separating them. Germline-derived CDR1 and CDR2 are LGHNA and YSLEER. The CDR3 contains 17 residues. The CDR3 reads CASSQRGFRDRRHEQYF. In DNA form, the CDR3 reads TGCGCCAGCAGCCAAAGAGGGTTCCGAGACAGGCGACACGAGCAGTACTTC.

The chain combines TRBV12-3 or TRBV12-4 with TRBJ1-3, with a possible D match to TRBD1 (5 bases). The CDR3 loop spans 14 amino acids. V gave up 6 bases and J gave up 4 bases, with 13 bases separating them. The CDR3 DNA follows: TGTGCCAGCAGCCCAGCGAGGGGAGGAAACACCATATATTTT. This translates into CASSPARGGNTIYF.

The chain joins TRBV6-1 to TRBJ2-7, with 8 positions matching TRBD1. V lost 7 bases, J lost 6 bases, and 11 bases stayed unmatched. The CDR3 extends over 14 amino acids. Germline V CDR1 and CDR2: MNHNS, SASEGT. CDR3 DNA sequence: TGTGCCAGCACGAGTGGCAGGGGGCCAAGCGAGCAGTACTTC. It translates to CASTSGRGPSEQYF.

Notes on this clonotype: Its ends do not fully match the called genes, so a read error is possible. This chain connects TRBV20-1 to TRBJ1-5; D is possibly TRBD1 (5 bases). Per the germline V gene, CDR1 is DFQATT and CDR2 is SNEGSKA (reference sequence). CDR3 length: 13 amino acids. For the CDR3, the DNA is TGCAGTGCTAGAGTATGGGGGAATCGGCCCCAGCATTTT. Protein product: CSARVWGNRPQHF.

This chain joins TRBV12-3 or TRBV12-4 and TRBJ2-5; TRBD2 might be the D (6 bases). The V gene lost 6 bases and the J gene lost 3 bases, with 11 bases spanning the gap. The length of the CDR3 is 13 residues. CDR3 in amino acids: CASRFGGEETQYF. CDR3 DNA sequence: TGTGCCAGCAGATTCGGGGGTGAAGAGACCCAGTACTTC.

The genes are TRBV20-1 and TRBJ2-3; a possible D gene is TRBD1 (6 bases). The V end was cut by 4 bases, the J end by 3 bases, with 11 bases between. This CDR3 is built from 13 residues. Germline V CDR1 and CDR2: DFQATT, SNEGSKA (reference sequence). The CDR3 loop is CSAMHRETDTQYF. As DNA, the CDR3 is TGCAGTGCTATGCACAGGGAAACAGATACGCAGTATTTT.